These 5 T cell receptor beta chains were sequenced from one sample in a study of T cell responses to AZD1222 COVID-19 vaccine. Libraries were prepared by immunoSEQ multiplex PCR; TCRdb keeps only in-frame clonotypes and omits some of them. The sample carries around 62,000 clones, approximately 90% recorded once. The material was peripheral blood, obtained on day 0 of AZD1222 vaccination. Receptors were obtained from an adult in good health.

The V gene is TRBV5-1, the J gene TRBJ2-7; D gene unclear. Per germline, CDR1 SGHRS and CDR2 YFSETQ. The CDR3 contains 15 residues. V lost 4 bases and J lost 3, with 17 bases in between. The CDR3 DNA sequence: TGCGCCAGCAGCAACAACAGAGCGCAAAACTACGAGCAGTACTTC. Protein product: CASSNNRAQNYEQYF.

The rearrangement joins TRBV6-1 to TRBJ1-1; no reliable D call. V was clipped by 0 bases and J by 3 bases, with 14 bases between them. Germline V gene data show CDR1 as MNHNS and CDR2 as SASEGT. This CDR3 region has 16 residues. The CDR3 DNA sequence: TGTGCCAGCAGTGAAGCGCGGGTTTGGGCGGACACTGAAGCTTTCTTT. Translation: CASSEARVWADTEAFF.

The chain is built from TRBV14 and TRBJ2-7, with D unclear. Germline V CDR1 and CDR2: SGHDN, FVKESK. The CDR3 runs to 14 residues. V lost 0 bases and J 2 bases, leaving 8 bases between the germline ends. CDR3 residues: CASSQDLITYEQYF. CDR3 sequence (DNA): TGTGCCAGCAGCCAAGATCTGATTACCTACGAGCAGTACTTC.

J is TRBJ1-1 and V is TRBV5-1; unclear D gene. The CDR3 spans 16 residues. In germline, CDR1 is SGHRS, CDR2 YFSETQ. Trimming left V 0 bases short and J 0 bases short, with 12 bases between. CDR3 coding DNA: TGCGCCAGCAGCTTGGCGGCAGTTTCCTTGAACACTGAAGCTTTCTTT. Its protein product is CASSLAAVSLNTEAFF.

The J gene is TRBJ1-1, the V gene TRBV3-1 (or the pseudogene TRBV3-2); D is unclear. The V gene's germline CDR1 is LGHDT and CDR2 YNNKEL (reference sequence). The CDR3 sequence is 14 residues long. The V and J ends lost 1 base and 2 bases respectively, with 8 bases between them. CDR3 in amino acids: CASSQGWENTEAFF. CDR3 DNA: TGTGCCAGCAGCCAAGGTTGGGAAAACACTGAAGCTTTCTTT.